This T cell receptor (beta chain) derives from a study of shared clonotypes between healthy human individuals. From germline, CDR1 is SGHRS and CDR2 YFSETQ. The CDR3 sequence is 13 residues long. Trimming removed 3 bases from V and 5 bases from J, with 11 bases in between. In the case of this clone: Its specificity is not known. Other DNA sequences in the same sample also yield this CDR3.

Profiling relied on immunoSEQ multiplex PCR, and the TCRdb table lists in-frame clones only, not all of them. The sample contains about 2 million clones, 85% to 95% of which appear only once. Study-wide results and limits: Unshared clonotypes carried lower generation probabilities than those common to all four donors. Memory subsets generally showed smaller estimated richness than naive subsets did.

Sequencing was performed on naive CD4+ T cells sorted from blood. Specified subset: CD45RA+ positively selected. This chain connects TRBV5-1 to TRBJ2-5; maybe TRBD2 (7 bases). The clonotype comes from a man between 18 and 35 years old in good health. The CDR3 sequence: CASSSRGGETQYF. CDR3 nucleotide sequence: TGCGCCAGCAGCTCGAGGGGGGGCGAGACCCAGTACTTC. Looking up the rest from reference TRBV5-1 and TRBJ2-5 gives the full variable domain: KAGVTQTPRYLIKTRGQQVTLSCSPISGHRSVSWYQQTPGQGLQFLFEYFSETQRNKGNFPGRFSGRQFSNSRSEMNVSTLELGDSALYLCASSSRGGETQYFGPGTRLLVL.